These T cell receptor beta chains were read from a single sample in a study of OX40 agonist ivuxolimab in advanced cancers. TCRdb keeps only in-frame clones here, not all; method: immunoSEQ multiplex PCR. The sample has about 120,000 clones; 80% to 90% are singletons. The specimen comprised CD4+ or CD8+ T cells sorted from blood, sampled in a trial of the OX40 agonist ivuxolimab. The receptors were sampled from an adult with an advanced solid tumor such as melanoma, head and neck, liver or kidney cancer. The CDR3 runs from the conserved cysteine through the conserved F or W. The order of the fields is D gene, J gene, V gene, clone size, CDR3 DNA, CDR3 protein. D genes are given only for firm matches. Clone size is given for some rows only: seen once, a few or many times, or a class if the clone is expanded.

>.|TRBJ2-7|TRBV20-1|.
TGCAGTGCTAGTAACTACGAGCAGTACTTC
CSASNYEQYF
>.|TRBJ1-4|TRBV6-6|.
TGTGCCAGCAGTTACCGAACGGCAACTAATGAAAAACTGTTTTTT
CASSYRTATNEKLFF
>TRBD1|TRBJ2-2|TRBV4-3|.
TGCGCCAGCAGCCGCCGAGGGGGCACGAACACCGGGGAGCTGTTTTTT
CASSRRGGTNTGELFF
>.|TRBJ2-2|TRBV10-3|.
TGTGCCATCAGGGGGCAGGGGAACACCGGGGAGCTGTTTTTT
CAIRGQGNTGELFF
>.|TRBJ2-7|TRBV29-1|.
TGCAGCGCGAAAAACTACGAGCAGTACTTC
CSAKNYEQYF
>TRBD2|TRBJ2-1|TRBV29-1|.
TGCAGCGTTGCCTTCAGCGGGGGTAATGAGCAGTTCTTC
CSVAFSGGNEQFF
>.|TRBJ2-7|TRBV7-9|.
TGTGCCAGCAGCTTAAAGGAGGGGGGTCCGCGCAGCGCCTACGAGCAGTACTTC
CASSLKEGGPRSAYEQYF
>.|TRBJ2-3|TRBV5-1|.
TGCGCCAGCAGCTTGGGTTCAGATACGCAGTATTTT
CASSLGSDTQYF
>.|TRBJ2-1|TRBV5-4|.
TGTGCCAGCAGCTTGGGGACAGTAAATGAGCAGTTCTTC
CASSLGTVNEQFF
>.|TRBJ2-1|TRBV18|.
TGTGCCAGCTCACCACGAGGTGAAGGGGGCTACAATGAGCAGTTCTTC
CASSPRGEGGYNEQFF
>.|TRBJ1-5|TRBV2|few
TGTGCCAGCAGTGAAGGACAACGCGAGCCCCAGCATTTT
CASSEGQREPQHF
>TRBD2|TRBJ2-3|TRBV7-9|.
TGTGCCAGCAGCCGGACTAGCGGGGGGGCGAGAGATACGCAGTATTTT
CASSRTSGGARDTQYF
>.|TRBJ1-2|TRBV6-5|.
TGTGCCAGCAGTTACGGGACCCAAGCGGGCTACACCTTC
CASSYGTQAGYTF
>.|TRBJ1-5|TRBV7-2|.
TGTGCCAGCAGCGATGGACGAAGGGCGGGTCAGCCCCAGCATTTT
CASSDGRRAGQPQHF
>.|TRBJ1-2|TRBV6-5|.
TGTGCCAGCAGTCCCTGGGGGTATGGCTACACCTTC
CASSPWGYGYTF
>.|TRBJ1-3|TRBV10-2|.
TGCGCCAGCAGTGATAAGGCTCAGAGTGGAAACACCATATATTTT
CASSDKAQSGNTIYF
>.|TRBJ1-5|TRBV30|few
TGTGCCTGGGGCACAGGGTATAGCAATCAGCCCCAGCATTTT
CAWGTGYSNQPQHF
>TRBD1|TRBJ1-6|TRBV4-1|.
TGCGCCAGCAGCCAAACTAGCGGGACAGTCACAGATTCACCCCTCCACTTT
CASSQTSGTVTDSPLHF
>.|TRBJ1-2|TRBV30|once
TGTGCCTGGGAACGGCACAGGGAAAACTATGGCTACACCTTC
CAWERHRENYGYTF
>.|TRBJ1-6|TRBV30|.
TGTGCCTGGAGTGTACAGGGAGACTCACCCCTCCACTTT
CAWSVQGDSPLHF
>.|TRBJ2-7|TRBV7-2|medium-sized
TGTGCCAGCAGCCTATCCGGGGGCTACGAGCAGTACTTC
CASSLSGGYEQYF
>TRBD1|TRBJ1-3|TRBV4-3|.
TGCGCCAGCAGCCAAACAGGGGCTGGAAACACCATATATTTT
CASSQTGAGNTIYF
>TRBD1|TRBJ2-3|TRBV7-2|.
TGTGCCAGCAGCTCTGGGCCGGGACAGGGCCCAGATACGCAGTATTTT
CASSSGPGQGPDTQYF
>.|TRBJ2-2|TRBV7-6|.
TGTGCCAGCAGCTTATTGGGAGGGAACACCGGGGAGCTGTTTTTT
CASSLLGGNTGELFF
>TRBD1|TRBJ2-7|TRBV28|.
TGTGCCAGCACCGGGACGAGGGGGCGGCAGTACTTC
CASTGTRGRQYF
>.|TRBJ2-6|TRBV29-1|.
TGCAGCGTTGGGCAGGGGACCGGGGCCAACGTCCTGACTTTC
CSVGQGTGANVLTF
>TRBD1|TRBJ1-6|TRBV7-2|.
TGTGCCAGCAGCTTAGCAGGACAGGGATCGTCACCCCTCCACTTT
CASSLAGQGSSPLHF
>.|TRBJ2-5|TRBV7-9|.
TGTGCCAGCAGCTTAGGGGGGGTCCAAGAGACCCAGTACTTC
CASSLGGVQETQYF
>.|TRBJ2-3|TRBV7-9|.
TGTGCCAGCAGCCGAAACGTCCAGGGGGATACGCAGTATTTT
CASSRNVQGDTQYF
>.|TRBJ1-3|TRBV14|.
TGTGCCAGCAGCCAAGCGGGGGCGCCTGGAAACACCATATATTTT
CASSQAGAPGNTIYF
>.|TRBJ2-1|TRBV5-1|.
TGCGCCAGCAGCACCCAGGTTAACTCCTACAATGAGCAGTTCTTC
CASSTQVNSYNEQFF
>TRBD2|TRBJ2-5|TRBV7-2|.
TGTGCCAGCACCAAAAACGGGGGGGCGAATGAAGAGACCCAGTACTTC
CASTKNGGANEETQYF
>.|TRBJ2-5|TRBV2|.
TGTGCCAGCATCAGGGGGGGTGAGACCCAGTACTTC
CASIRGGETQYF
>.|TRBJ2-7|TRBV11-2|once
TGTGCCAGCAGCCAGGACGTGGGCCACGAGCAGTACTTC
CASSQDVGHEQYF
>.|TRBJ2-2|TRBV7-2|.
TGTGCCAGCAGCTTATCGATCCCCGGGGAGCTGTTTTTT
CASSLSIPGELFF
>.|TRBJ2-7|TRBV11-2|.
TGTGCCAGCAGCTTAGGAGGGGCGCGCGAGCAGTACTTC
CASSLGGAREQYF
>.|TRBJ1-3|TRBV28|.
TGTGCCAGCAGTCCCCAGACAGCAGGAAACACCATATATTTT
CASSPQTAGNTIYF
>.|TRBJ1-2|TRBV7-9|once
TGTGCCAGCAGCACACCGGCGGGGGACTATGGCTACACCTTC
CASSTPAGDYGYTF
>.|TRBJ1-5|TRBV11-1|once
TGTGCCAGCAGCTTATTTGAGGGCAATCAGCCCCAGCATTTT
CASSLFEGNQPQHF
>.|TRBJ1-4|TRBV6-5|.
TGTGCCAGCAGTCCGATCGAGGCGGGGGGTGAAAAACTGTTTTTT
CASSPIEAGGEKLFF
>.|TRBJ1-1|TRBV18|.
TGTGCCAGCTCACCCAGGTACACTGAAGCTTTCTTT
CASSPRYTEAFF
>.|TRBJ2-7|TRBV18|.
TGTGCCAGCTCACCACCAGGGGTCCACGAGCAGTACTTC
CASSPPGVHEQYF
>.|TRBJ2-1|TRBV28|.
TGTGCCAGCAGTCCTCACAATGACAATGAGCAGTTCTTC
CASSPHNDNEQFF
>.|TRBJ1-5|TRBV30|.
TGTGCCTGGAGTCTCGGGACGGATAGCAATCAGCCCCAGCATTTT
CAWSLGTDSNQPQHF
>TRBD1|TRBJ1-1|TRBV30|.
TGTGCCCAGGGGGGAGAGAACACTGAAGCTTTCTTT
CAQGGENTEAFF
>.|TRBJ2-1|TRBV4-2|.
TGTGCCAGCAGCCAAGATCGAACAGATCTCTCCTACAATGAGCAGTTCTTC
CASSQDRTDLSYNEQFF
>.|TRBJ1-4|TRBV21-1|.
TGTGCCAGCAGCAAAGGAAGGGGGCGAGTGGGTTTTTTT
CASSKGRGRVGFF
>TRBD1|TRBJ2-7|TRBV2|.
TGTGCCAGCAGTGACATACAGGGGTACGAGCAGTACTTC
CASSDIQGYEQYF
>TRBD1|TRBJ2-3|TRBV10-3|.
TGTGCCATCTGGCAGGGAATGGGCAGGGGGCGCAACACAGATACGCAGTATTTT
CAIWQGMGRGRNTDTQYF
>.|TRBJ1-6|TRBV25-1|few
TGTGCCAGCAGCGGGGGGCCCTCACCCCTCCACTTT
CASSGGPSPLHF
>.|TRBJ2-5|TRBV5-1|.
TGCGCCAGCAGCTTCCTAGGGTTGAATCAAGAGACCCAGTACTTC
CASSFLGLNQETQYF
>.|TRBJ2-7|TRBV9|.
TGTGCCAGCAGCGTAGCGGAGTCTTTGGAGCAGTACTTC
CASSVAESLEQYF
>TRBD1|TRBJ1-5|TRBV11-2|.
TGTGCCAGCAGCTTAGGACAGGGAGGCAATCAGCCCCAGCATTTT
CASSLGQGGNQPQHF
>.|TRBJ2-5|TRBV5-1|once
TGCGCCAGCAGCTTGCAAACGGTCCGCGAGACCCAGTACTTC
CASSLQTVRETQYF
>.|TRBJ1-1|TRBV10-2|.
TGCGCCAGCAGGGGGGATTATTCGGGGACTGAAGCTTTCTTT
CASRGDYSGTEAFF